This TCR beta chain is drawn from a study of response to subunit inactivated influenza vaccine. Study outcomes and limitations: The authors put forward the suggestion that each seasonal influenza vaccination may bring in only a limited number of new T cells.

TCRdb recomputed calls from the RT-PCR reads with MiXCR, one row per CDR3 protein. The data hold 200,000 to 300,000 distinct CDR3 sequences, with approximately 12% observed a single time. Trimming removed 2 bases from V and 1 base from J, with 0 bases in between. Per germline, CDR1 DFQATT and CDR2 SNEGSKA (reference sequence). The length of the CDR3 is 12 residues. Remarks on this clonotype: Its matching antigen is unknown.

The chain combines TRBV20-1 with TRBJ2-6; D ambiguous. This receptor was identified in a man in his forties or fifties who received an inactivated influenza vaccine. The specimen was non-naive T cells sorted from PBMCs, collected roughly 15 days before vaccination. The CDR3 DNA is TGCAGTGCTAGATCTGGGGCCAACGTCCTGACTTTC. It yields the protein CSARSGANVLTF.